This TCR beta chain was profiled in a study of T cell repertoires in cytomegalovirus infection. Study-wide background: Public TCR beta signature analysis indicated the presence of both CMV infection and matching HLA type.

TCRdb reprocessed the reads with MiXCR, giving one entry per CDR3 protein. The repertoire includes 600,000 to 700,000 distinct CDR3 sequences, around a third of them detected once, and approximately 18% sits in the top ten. On this clonotype itself: Its matching antigen is unknown.

Sequencing was performed on cultured PBMCs, taken from culture after CMV antigen stimulation. The TCR sequence derives from a human donor in good health (CMV status not recorded). Some clones in this sample may be carry-over from other donors' samples.

CDR3 sequence (DNA): TGTGCCAGCAGTTACTCGACCGTGGAGGCGACCCAGCATTTT. It encodes CASSYSTVEATQHF. The rearrangement joins TRBV6-6 to TRBJ1-5; D gene uncertain. CDR1 and CDR2 from the germline V gene are MNHNY and SVGAGI (reference sequence). The CDR3 contains 14 residues. Trimming pared 0 bases from V and 11 bases from J, leaving 14 bases between.